This TCR beta chain was profiled in a study of regulatory T cells in long-lasting Graves disease. In regard to this clonotype: A read error may account for a junction end that differs from germline.

TCR beta libraries were built with iRepertoire HTBI primers and Arm-PCR of CDR3 regions. MiXCR, run by TCRdb on the multiplex PCR reads, gives a single entry per CDR3 protein. The sample has about 530,000 distinct CDR3 sequences, 15% to 20% seen once; the top ten hold around 25%. Time point indicated: newly diagnosed GD, antithyroid drugs for less than 3 months. PBMC RNA was the source of the TCR library. Germline V lookup: CDR1 SGHRS, CDR2 YFSETQ. This CDR3 comprises 13 residues. These same data were also listed under a study on T cells in Graves' hyperthyroidism and ophthalmopathy. In that study: Clonotypes that were expanded in thyroid above 0.001 mostly appeared in blood too.

The chain links TRBV5-1 to TRBJ2-2; D ambiguous. This sample comprised peripheral blood mononuclear cells (PBMCs), obtained at new diagnosis, from a patient treated with antithyroid drugs. This receptor was obtained from a middle-aged woman with Graves disease. CDR3 amino acids: CASSPMATGELFF. In nucleotides, the CDR3 is TGTGCCAGCAGCCCCATGGCGACCGGGGAGCTGTTTTTT.